This entry describes one TCR beta chain. What it recognizes is unknown. This entry is derived from a study of T-cell reconstitution after alpha-beta-depleted transplantation in children. Study-wide findings and caveats: Surviving recipient T cells and thymic progenitors accounted for the high day-60 TCRbeta diversity observed in some patients.

TCRbeta library construction was performed incorporating unique molecular identifiers. From the PCR reads, TCRdb called clonotypes with MiXCR, one entry per CDR3 protein. The sample includes about 170,000 distinct CDR3 sequences, 11% of them seen just once. Sequenced material: PBMCs, taken before TCRalphabeta/CD19-depleted stem cell transplant. This receptor was identified in a boy younger than 10 with acute myeloid leukemia, due to receive a stem cell transplant.

CDR3 sequence (DNA): TGTGCCAGCAGCCCGGGACTAGCGGGAGCAAGCGAGCAGTTCTTC. It codes for CASSPGLAGASEQFF. V is TRBV5-4 and J is TRBJ2-1; 14 bases line up with TRBD2. The CDR3 sequence is 15 residues long. The germline gives CDR1 SGHNT, CDR2 YYREEE (reference sequence). The junction had 7 bases not matched to a gene; V was cut back by 4 bases and J by 10 bases.